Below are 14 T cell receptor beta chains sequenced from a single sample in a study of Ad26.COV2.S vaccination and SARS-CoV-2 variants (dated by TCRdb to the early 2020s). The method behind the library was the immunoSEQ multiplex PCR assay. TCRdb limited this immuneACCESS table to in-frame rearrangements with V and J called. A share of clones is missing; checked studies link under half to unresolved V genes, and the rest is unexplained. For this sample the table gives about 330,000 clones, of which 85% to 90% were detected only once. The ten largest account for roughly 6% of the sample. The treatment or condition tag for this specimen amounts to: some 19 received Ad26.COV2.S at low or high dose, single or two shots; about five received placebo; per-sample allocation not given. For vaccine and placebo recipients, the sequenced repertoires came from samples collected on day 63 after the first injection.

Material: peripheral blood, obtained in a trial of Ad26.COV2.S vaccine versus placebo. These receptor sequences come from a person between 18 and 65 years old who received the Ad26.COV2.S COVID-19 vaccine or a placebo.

CDR3 nucleotides: TGTGCCAGCAGCCCCGCCCGACCGCTCCCCATTGGGCAGTACGTC. This translates into CASSPARPLPIGQYV. V gene TRBV5-4 combines with J gene TRBJ2-7; D gene ambiguous. Germline lookup yields CDR1 SGHNT and CDR2 YYREEE (reference sequence). The V end was cut by 4 bases, the J end by 9 bases, with 23 bases between. The CDR3 is made up of 15 amino acids.

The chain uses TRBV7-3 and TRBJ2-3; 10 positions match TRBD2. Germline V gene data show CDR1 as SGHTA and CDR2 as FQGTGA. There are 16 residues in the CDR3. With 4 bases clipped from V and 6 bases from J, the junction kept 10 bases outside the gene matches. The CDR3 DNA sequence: TGTGCCAGCAGCTCCCGCCTAGCGGGAGTTGTGGATACGCAGTATTTT. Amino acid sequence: CASSSRLAGVVDTQYF.

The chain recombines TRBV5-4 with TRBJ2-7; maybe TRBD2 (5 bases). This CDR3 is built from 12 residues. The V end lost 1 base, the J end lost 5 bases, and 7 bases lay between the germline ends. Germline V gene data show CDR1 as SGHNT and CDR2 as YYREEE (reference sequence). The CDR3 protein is CASSLPGDEQYF. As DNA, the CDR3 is TGTGCCAGCAGCTTGCCCGGGGACGAGCAGTACTTC.

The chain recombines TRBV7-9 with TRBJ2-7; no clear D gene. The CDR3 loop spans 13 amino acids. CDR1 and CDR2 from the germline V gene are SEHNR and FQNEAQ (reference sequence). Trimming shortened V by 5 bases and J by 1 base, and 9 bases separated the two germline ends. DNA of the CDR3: TGTGCCAGCAGCATAGGTCCTTCCTACGAGCAGTACGTC. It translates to CASSIGPSYEQYV.

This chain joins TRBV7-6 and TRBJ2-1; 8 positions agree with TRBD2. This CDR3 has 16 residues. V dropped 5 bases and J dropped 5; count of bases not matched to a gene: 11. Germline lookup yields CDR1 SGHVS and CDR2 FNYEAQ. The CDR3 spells CASSDRRGALNNEQFF. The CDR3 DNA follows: TGTGCCAGCAGCGACAGGCGGGGGGCGTTGAACAATGAGCAGTTCTTC.

CDR3 sequence: CATETDRGYGYTF. CDR3 DNA: TGTGCCACCGAGACGGACAGGGGATATGGCTACACCTTC. This chain joins TRBV2 and TRBJ1-2, with 9 bases identical to TRBD1. The CDR3 length is 13 residues. In germline, CDR1 is SNHLY, CDR2 FYNNEI. The V and J ends lost 10 bases and 5 bases, in that order; junction bases with no gene match: 8. Full variable domain (rest looked up from reference TRBV2 and TRBJ1-2): EPEVTQTPSHQVTQMGQEVILRCVPISNHLYFYWYRQILGQKVEFLVSFYNNEISEKSEIFDDQFSVERPDGSNFTLKIRSTKLEDSAMYFCATETDRGYGYTFGSGTRLTVV.

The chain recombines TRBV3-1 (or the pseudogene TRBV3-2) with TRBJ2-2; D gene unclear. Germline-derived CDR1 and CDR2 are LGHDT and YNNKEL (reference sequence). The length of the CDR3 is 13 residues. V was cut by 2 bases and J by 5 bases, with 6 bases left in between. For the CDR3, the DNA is TGTGCCAGCAGCCAACTAGAGACCGGGGAGCTGTTTTTT. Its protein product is CASSQLETGELFF.

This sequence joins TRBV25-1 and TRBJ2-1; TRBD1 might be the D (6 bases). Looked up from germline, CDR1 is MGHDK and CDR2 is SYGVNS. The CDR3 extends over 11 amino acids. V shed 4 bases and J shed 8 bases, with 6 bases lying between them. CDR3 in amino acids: CASSAGDEQFF. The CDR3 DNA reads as TGTGCCAGCAGTGCAGGGGATGAGCAGTTCTTC.

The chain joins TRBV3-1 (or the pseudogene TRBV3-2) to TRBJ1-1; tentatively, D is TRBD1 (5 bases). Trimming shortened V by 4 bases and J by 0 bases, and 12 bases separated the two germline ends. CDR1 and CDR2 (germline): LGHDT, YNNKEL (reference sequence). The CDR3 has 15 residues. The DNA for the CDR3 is TGTGCCAGCAGCCCTACAGGCTACATGAACACTGAAGCTTTCTTT. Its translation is CASSPTGYMNTEAFF.

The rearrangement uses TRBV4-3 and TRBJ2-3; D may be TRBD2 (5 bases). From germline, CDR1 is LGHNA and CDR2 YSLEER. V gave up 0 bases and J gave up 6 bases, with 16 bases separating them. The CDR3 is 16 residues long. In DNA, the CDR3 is TGCGCCAGCAGCCAAGATTTGGTCATCGGCGGGGATACGCAGTATTTT. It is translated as CASSQDLVIGGDTQYF.

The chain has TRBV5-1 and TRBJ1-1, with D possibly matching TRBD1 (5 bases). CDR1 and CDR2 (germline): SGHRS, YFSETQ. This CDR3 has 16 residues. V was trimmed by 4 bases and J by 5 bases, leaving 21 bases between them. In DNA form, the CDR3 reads TGCGCCAGCAGCATATGGGGACCGACCTTAGGAACTGAAGCTTTCTTT. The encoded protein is CASSIWGPTLGTEAFF.

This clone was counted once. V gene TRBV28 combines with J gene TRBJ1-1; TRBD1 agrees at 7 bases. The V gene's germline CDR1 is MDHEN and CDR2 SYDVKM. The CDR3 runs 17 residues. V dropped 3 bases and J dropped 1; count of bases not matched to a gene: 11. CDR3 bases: TGTGCCAGCAGTTTCGTAGACAGGGAGTGGGAGAACACTGAAGCTTTCTTT. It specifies CASSFVDREWENTEAFF.

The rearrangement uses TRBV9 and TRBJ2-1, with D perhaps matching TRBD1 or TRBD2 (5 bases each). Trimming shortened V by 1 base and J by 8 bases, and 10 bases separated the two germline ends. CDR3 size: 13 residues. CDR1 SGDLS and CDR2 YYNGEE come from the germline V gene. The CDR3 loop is CASSVLGVDEQFF. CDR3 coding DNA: TGTGCCAGCAGCGTACTGGGGGTCGATGAGCAGTTCTTC. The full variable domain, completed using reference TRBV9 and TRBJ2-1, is DSGVTQTPKHLITATGQRVTLRCSPRSGDLSVYWYQQSLDQGLQFLIQYYNGEERAKGNILERFSAQQFPDLHSELNLSSLELGDSALYFCASSVLGVDEQFFGPGTRLTVL.

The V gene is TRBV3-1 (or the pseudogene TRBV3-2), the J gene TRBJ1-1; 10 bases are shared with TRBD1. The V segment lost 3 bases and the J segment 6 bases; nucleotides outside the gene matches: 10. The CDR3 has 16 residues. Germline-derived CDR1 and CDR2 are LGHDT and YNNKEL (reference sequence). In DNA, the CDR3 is TGTGCCAGCAGCCAGGGGACGGGACAGGGGTTCTCTGAAGCTTTCTTT. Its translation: CASSQGTGQGFSEAFF.